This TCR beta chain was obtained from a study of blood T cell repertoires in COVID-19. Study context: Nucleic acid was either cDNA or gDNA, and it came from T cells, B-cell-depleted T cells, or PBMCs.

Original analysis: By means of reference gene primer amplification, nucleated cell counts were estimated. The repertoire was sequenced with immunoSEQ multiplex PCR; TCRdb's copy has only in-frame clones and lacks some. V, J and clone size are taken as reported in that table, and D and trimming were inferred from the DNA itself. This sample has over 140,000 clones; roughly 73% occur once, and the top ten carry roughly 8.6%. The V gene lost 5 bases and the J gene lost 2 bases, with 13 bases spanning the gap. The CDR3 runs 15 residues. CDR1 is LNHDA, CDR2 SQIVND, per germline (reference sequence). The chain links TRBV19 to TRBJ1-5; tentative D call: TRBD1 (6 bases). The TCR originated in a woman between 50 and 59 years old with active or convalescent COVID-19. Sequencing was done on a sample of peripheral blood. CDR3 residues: CASSQGTLGNQPQHF. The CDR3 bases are TGTGCCAGTAGTCAGGGGACACTAGGCAATCAGCCCCAGCATTTT.